This T cell receptor beta chain is drawn from a study of T cell responses to AZD1222 COVID-19 vaccine. Study outcomes and limitations: The donor cohort was predominantly white British with a female majority, and clonal diversity may have been underestimated. Unmutated variant regions are reportedly the target of nearly half of TCRs that are spike-specific.

On this clone: Antigen unknown.

The CDR3 is made up of 19 amino acids. V lost 3 bases to trimming and J lost 1 base; unmatched junction nucleotides: 13. In germline, CDR1 is LGHNA, CDR2 YSLEER. The repertoire was sequenced with immunoSEQ multiplex PCR; TCRdb's copy has only in-frame clones and lacks some. The sample consists of roughly 110,000 clones, 87% of them appearing once. Sequenced here: peripheral blood, sampled on day 0 of AZD1222 vaccination. This clonotype was obtained from an adult in good health. The rearrangement joins TRBV4-3 to TRBJ2-3; 10 nucleotides agree with TRBD2. Written as DNA, the CDR3 is TGCGCCAGCAGCCAGGCGCCCCTTCCTAGCGGGGGAGGCACAGATACGCAGTATTTT. Translation: CASSQAPLPSGGGTDTQYF.